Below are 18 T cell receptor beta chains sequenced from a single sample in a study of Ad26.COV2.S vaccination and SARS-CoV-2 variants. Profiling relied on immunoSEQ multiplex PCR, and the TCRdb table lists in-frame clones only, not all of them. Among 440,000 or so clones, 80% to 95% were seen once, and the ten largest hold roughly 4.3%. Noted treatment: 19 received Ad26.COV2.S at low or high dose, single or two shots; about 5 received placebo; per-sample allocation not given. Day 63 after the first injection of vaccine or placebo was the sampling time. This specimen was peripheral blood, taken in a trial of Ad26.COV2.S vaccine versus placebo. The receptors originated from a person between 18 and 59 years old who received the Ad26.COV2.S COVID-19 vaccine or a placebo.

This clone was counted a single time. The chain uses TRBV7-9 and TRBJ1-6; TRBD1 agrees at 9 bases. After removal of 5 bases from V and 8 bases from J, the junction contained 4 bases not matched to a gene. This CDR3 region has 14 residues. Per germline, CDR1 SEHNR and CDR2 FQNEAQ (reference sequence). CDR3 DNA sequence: TGTGCCAGCAGCGCAACAGGGGGCGATTCACCCCTCCACTTT. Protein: CASSATGGDSPLHF.

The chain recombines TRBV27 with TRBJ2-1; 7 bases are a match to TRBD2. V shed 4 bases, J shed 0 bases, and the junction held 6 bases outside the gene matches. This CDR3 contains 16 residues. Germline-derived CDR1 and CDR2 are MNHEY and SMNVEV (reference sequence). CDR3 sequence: CASSSSSSGSYNEQFF. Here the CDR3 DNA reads TGTGCCAGCAGTTCCTCCTCTAGCGGCTCCTACAATGAGCAGTTCTTC.

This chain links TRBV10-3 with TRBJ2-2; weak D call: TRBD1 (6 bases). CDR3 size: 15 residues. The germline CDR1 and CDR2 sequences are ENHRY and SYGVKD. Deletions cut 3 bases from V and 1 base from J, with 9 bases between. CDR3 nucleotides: TGTGCCATCAGTGAACCGGGACAGAACACCGGGGAGCTGTTTTTT. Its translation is CAISEPGQNTGELFF.

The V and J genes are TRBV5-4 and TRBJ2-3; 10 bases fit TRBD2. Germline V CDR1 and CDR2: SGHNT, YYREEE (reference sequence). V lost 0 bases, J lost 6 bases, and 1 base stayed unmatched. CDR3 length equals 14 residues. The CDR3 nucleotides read TGTGCCAGCAGCTTGGAACTAGCGGGGGATACGCAGTATTTT. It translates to CASSLELAGDTQYF.

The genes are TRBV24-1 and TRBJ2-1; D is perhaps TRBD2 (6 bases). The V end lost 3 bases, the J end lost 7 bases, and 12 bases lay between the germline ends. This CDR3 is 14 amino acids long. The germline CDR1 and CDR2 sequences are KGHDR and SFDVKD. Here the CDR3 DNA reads TGTGCCACCAGTGATGTCTCGGCGGGGAATGAGCAGTTCTTC. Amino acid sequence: CATSDVSAGNEQFF.

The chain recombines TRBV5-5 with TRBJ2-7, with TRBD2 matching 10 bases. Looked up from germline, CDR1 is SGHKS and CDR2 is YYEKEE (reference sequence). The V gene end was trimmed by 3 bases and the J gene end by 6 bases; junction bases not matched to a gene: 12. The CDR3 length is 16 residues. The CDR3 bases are TGTGCCAGCAGCTCCGATAGCGGGAGGCCGCTCAGCGAGCAGTACTTC. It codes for CASSSDSGRPLSEQYF.

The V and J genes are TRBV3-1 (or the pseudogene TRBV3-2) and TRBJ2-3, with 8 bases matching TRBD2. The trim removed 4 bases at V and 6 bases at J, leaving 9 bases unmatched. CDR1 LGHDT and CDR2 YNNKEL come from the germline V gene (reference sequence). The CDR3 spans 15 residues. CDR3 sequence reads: CASSPSGRFPDTQYF. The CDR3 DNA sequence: TGTGCCAGCAGCCCAAGCGGGAGATTTCCCGATACGCAGTATTTT.

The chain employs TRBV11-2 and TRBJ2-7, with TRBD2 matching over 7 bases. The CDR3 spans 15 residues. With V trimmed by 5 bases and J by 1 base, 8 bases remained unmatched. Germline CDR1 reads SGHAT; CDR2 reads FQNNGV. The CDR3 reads CASSNRDYVSYEQYF. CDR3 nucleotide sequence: TGTGCCAGCAGCAACCGGGACTACGTATCCTACGAGCAGTACTTC.

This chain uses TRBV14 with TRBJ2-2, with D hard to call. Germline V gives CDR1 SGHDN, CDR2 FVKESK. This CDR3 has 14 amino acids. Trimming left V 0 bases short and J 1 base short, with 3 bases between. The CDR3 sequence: CASSQEQNTGELFF. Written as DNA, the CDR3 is TGTGCCAGCAGCCAAGAACAGAACACCGGGGAGCTGTTTTTT. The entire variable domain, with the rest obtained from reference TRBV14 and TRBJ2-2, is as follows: EAGVTQFPSHSVIEKGQTVTLRCDPISGHDNLYWYRRVMGKEIKFLLHFVKESKQDESGMPNNRFLAERTGGTYSTLKVQPAELEDSGVYFCASSQEQNTGELFFGEGSRLTVL.

The CDR3 reads CASSVSVAGGIPEQFF. Written as DNA, the CDR3 is TGTGCCAGCAGCGTGTCGGTAGCGGGAGGAATCCCTGAGCAGTTCTTC. V gene TRBV9 combines with J gene TRBJ2-1; 10 bases are a match to TRBD2. The V and J ends lost 2 bases and 9 bases, in that order; junction bases with no gene match: 11. CDR1 and CDR2 from the germline V gene are SGDLS and YYNGEE. The CDR3 length is 16 residues.

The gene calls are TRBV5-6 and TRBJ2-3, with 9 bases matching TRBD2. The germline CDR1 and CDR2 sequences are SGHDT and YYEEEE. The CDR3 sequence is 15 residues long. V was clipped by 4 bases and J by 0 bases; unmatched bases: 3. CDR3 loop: CASSRTSGSTDTQYF. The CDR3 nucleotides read TGTGCCAGCAGCCGTACTAGCGGGAGCACAGATACGCAGTATTTT.

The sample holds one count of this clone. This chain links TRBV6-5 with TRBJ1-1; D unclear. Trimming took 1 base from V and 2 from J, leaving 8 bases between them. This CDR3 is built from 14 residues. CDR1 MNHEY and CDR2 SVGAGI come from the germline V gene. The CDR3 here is CASSYLGKNTEAFF. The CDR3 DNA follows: TGTGCCAGCAGTTACTTAGGAAAAAACACTGAAGCTTTCTTT.

CDR3 DNA sequence: TGTGCCAGCAGCTTGGGGGACAGGGGGCGAGAGACCCAGTACTTC. Translating gives CASSLGDRGRETQYF. The V call is TRBV5-4, the J call TRBJ2-5, with 12 bases identical to TRBD1. The CDR3 is 15 residues long. With V trimmed by 0 bases and J by 4 bases, 1 base remained unmatched. Germline lookup yields CDR1 SGHNT and CDR2 YYREEE (reference sequence).

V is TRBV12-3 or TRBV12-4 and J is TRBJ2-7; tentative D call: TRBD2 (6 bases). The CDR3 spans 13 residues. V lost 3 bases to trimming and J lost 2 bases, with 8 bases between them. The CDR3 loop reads CASSFGEAYEQYF. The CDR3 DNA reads TGTGCCAGCAGTTTTGGGGAGGCCTACGAGCAGTACTTC.

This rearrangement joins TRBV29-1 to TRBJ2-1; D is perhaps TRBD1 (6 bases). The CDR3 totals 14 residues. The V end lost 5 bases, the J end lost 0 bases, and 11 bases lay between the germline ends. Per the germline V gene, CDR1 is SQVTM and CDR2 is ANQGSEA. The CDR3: CSVKGDSSYNEQFF. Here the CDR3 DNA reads TGCAGCGTTAAGGGGGATAGCTCCTACAATGAGCAGTTCTTC.

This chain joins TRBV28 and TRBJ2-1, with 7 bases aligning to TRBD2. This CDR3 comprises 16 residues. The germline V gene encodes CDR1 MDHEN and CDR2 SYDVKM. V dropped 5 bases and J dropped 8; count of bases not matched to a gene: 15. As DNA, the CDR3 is TGTGCCAGCAGTACAGAGGGAGGGTACTACAAGGATGAGCAGTTCTTC. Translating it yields CASSTEGGYYKDEQFF.

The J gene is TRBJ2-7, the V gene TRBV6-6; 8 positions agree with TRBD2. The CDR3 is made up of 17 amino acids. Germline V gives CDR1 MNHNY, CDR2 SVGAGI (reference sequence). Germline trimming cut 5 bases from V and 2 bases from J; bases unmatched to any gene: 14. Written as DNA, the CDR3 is TGTGCCAGCAGTCCCCTCAGGCGAGCGGGAGACACCTACGAGCAGTACTTC. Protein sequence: CASSPLRRAGDTYEQYF.

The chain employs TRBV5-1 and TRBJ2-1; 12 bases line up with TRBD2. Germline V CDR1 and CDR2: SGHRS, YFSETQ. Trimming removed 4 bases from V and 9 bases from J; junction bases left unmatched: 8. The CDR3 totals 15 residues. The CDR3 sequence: CASSVLAGGGPEQFF. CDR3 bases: TGCGCCAGCAGCGTGCTAGCGGGAGGGGGCCCTGAGCAGTTCTTC.